Included here is one TCR beta chain sequence, with context. Which antigen it targets is not known. No clone much larger than this one lies a single base away; base qualities are absent. The sample belongs to a study of post-analysis software for immune sequencing data (dated by TCRdb to between 2014 and 2016). For the study in its entirety: The recorded disease courses included relapsing-remitting, secondary progressive and progressive-relapsing multiple sclerosis, and some patients had no subtype annotation. The multiple sclerosis patient repertoires were compared with about a dozen previously published healthy control repertoires from donors aged about 6 to 26 years. A subset of samples was prepared in parallel using single-end sample barcoding, then pooled and co-amplified after Illumina adapter ligation.

The library was obtained by PCR. Sequencing was carried out with an Illumina HiSeq 2500. To reduce PCR and sequencing biases, unique molecular identifiers were incorporated into the TCR beta cDNA libraries. Per 1 to 10 million input T cells, roughly 0.5 million cDNA molecules were obtained, such that each molecule approximated one T cell. The patient libraries were prepared and sequenced with the same protocol used for the earlier healthy control dataset. Samples belonging to the same batch were prepared together, multiplexed and sequenced on a shared HiSeq lane. On the authors' methods: MIGEC was used to process the raw barcoded reads, and molecular identifier groups with only a single read were discarded before consensus assembly and CDR3 extraction. Clonotype tables were post-analysed with VDJtools, normalizing diversity by down-sampling all datasets to the smallest sample size. Repertoire overlap clustering matched CDR3 amino acid but not nucleotide sequences to correct batch-related cross-sample contamination. TCRdb itself trimmed the public reads at Q25 with fastp, ran MiXCR and retained productive beta chains. For every CDR3 protein sequence, its rows merge into one entry that carries the most common genes and DNA. These V and J calls rely on TCRdb rather than the paper's analysis. The sample table records hundreds of thousands of distinct CDR3 sequences; 53% of these occur just once. 4.6% of the sample is in the top ten clones.

General conclusions and limits of the study: When samples were clustered directly using the F measure, samples prepared in the same batch co-clustered strongly, which prompted a batch-effect correction. Significantly higher frequencies in patients than in controls were found for a handful of TRBV segments, including TRBV5-6, TRBV5-1 and TRBV20-1. Significantly lower normalized Chao1 diversity was found in multiple sclerosis patients than in controls, suggesting substantial peripheral T-cell clonal expansion. The control group was slightly older than the multiple sclerosis patient group.

V was cut back by 0 bases and J by 4 bases, leaving a gap of 9 bases between them. CDR1 and CDR2 are drawn from the germline V gene (reference sequence): MNHEY, SMNVEV. From the cysteine up to the phenylalanine, the CDR3 has a length of 14 residues. The read is trimmed to its CDR3 DNA, 42 bases read in frame from base 1. TCR beta repertoires were profiled from peripheral blood of roughly 13 young patients with multiple sclerosis to demonstrate the VDJtools post-analysis software. Multiple sclerosis patients were children and adolescents aged about 6 to 15 years. This chain joins TRBV27 to TRBJ1-2; TRBD1 could be the D gene, as 5 bases match. The receptor's source is a girl aged 5 to 17 with multiple sclerosis. Sequenced: blood. The CDR3 region has the sequence CASSLSVGGYGYTF. The DNA reads TGTGCCAGCAGTTTATCGGTGGGGGGCTATGGCTACACCTTC.